The rows below give T cell receptor beta chains drawn from one sample of a study of blood T cell repertoires in COVID-19. Sequencing used immunoSEQ multiplex PCR; TCRdb keeps in-frame clones, though not all of them. The sample comprises some 150,000 clones, 80% of which are singletons, and roughly 0.52% rests with the top ten. Material for sequencing was peripheral blood. The receptors shown here come from a man between 60 and 70 years old with acute or convalescent COVID-19. Both conserved end residues are part of each CDR3. Fields, in order: D gene, V gene, J gene, clone size, CDR3 length, CDR3 DNA, CDR3 protein. D genes are given only for firm matches. Clone size is shown for a subset of rows, as once, few, many or a class of expanded clone.

D gene: TRBD2; V gene: TRBV24-1; J gene: TRBJ2-3; clone size: NA; CDR3 length: 15; CDR3 DNA: TGTGCCACCACAGCACTCCGGTTCTTCGGGGGGACGCAGTATTTT; CDR3 protein: CATTALRFFGGTQYF
D gene: NA; V gene: TRBV20-1; J gene: TRBJ1-5; clone size: NA; CDR3 length: 16; CDR3 DNA: TGCAGTGCTAGTGTCCGAGGGACTGTTAGCAATCAGCCCCAGCATTTT; CDR3 protein: CSASVRGTVSNQPQHF
D gene: TRBD2; V gene: TRBV7-2; J gene: TRBJ2-1; clone size: NA; CDR3 length: 20; CDR3 DNA: TGTGCCAGCAGCTTAGCAACTAGCGGCCTATTTCTTCCCTCCTACAATGAGCAGTTCTTC; CDR3 protein: CASSLATSGLFLPSYNEQFF
D gene: TRBD2; V gene: TRBV12-5; J gene: TRBJ2-1; clone size: NA; CDR3 length: 20; CDR3 DNA: TGTGCTAGTGGTTTGGTAGGGGCAGGGAAGATAGCGGGAGTATCGGATGAGCAGTTCTTC; CDR3 protein: CASGLVGAGKIAGVSDEQFF
D gene: TRBD2; V gene: TRBV5-5; J gene: TRBJ2-3; clone size: NA; CDR3 length: 15; CDR3 DNA: TGTGCCAGCAGCGTAGGACTAGCTGCCACAGATACGCAGTATTTT; CDR3 protein: CASSVGLAATDTQYF
D gene: NA; V gene: TRBV6-2/TRBV6-3; J gene: TRBJ1-1; clone size: many; CDR3 length: 13; CDR3 DNA: TGTGCCAGCAGCCCCGGGGGAGGAACTGAAGCTTTCTTT; CDR3 protein: CASSPGGGTEAFF
D gene: NA; V gene: TRBV11-2; J gene: TRBJ2-1; clone size: NA; CDR3 length: 14; CDR3 DNA: TGTGCCAGCAGCTCCCAGATCACTACTAATGAGCAGTTCTTC; CDR3 protein: CASSSQITTNEQFF
D gene: NA; V gene: TRBV19; J gene: TRBJ2-7; clone size: NA; CDR3 length: 15; CDR3 DNA: TGTGCCAGTAGTAAGGAGATTAGCATACCCTACGAGCAGTACTTC; CDR3 protein: CASSKEISIPYEQYF
D gene: NA; V gene: TRBV6-4; J gene: TRBJ2-7; clone size: NA; CDR3 length: 12; CDR3 DNA: TGTGCCAGCAGTGACCCAAATCGGGGGTTGCACTTC; CDR3 protein: CASSDPNRGLHF
D gene: NA; V gene: TRBV24-1; J gene: TRBJ1-5; clone size: NA; CDR3 length: 13; CDR3 DNA: TGTGCCACCAGTGATTCAGGGAATCAGCCCCAGCATTTT; CDR3 protein: CATSDSGNQPQHF
D gene: NA; V gene: TRBV28; J gene: TRBJ1-1; clone size: NA; CDR3 length: 14; CDR3 DNA: TGTGCCAGCAGCATTAGGGGGGGCTCGGCTGAAGCTTTCTTT; CDR3 protein: CASSIRGGSAEAFF
D gene: TRBD1; V gene: TRBV5-8; J gene: TRBJ1-2; clone size: once; CDR3 length: 14; CDR3 DNA: TGTGCCAGCAGCGGCCGGGACAGGGACTATGGCTACACCTTC; CDR3 protein: CASSGRDRDYGYTF
D gene: NA; V gene: TRBV15; J gene: TRBJ2-3; clone size: NA; CDR3 length: 14; CDR3 DNA: TGTGCCACCAGCAGAGATCAGAGCACAGATACGCAGTATTTT; CDR3 protein: CATSRDQSTDTQYF
D gene: TRBD1; V gene: TRBV6-6; J gene: TRBJ2-7; clone size: NA; CDR3 length: 16; CDR3 DNA: TGTGCCAGCAGTTACCAGACCGGGACAGGTTCCTACGAGCAGTACTTC; CDR3 protein: CASSYQTGTGSYEQYF